This T cell receptor (beta chain) was sequenced in a study of blood T cell repertoires in COVID-19. Across the whole study: Acute and convalescent COVID-19 specimens originated in the United States, Italy and Spain. T cells, B-cell-depleted T cells, or PBMCs provided the cDNA or gDNA that served as material.

Germline CDR1 is ENHRY and CDR2 is SYGVKD. J lost 6 bases, V lost 6 bases, and 8 bases had no gene match. There are 14 residues in the CDR3. Original data processing: Reference gene primers were amplified, and this amplification served to estimate nucleated cell counts. Some clones are missing from TCRdb's copy, which holds only in-frame ones; the method was immunoSEQ multiplex PCR. For V, J and clone size, that table is used; D and trimming come from the DNA. The sample lists 200,000 or so clones; roughly 82% were seen once. A few counts support this clone. This TCR came from a human donor in a cohort sampled during active COVID-19. The chain has TRBV10-3 and TRBJ2-1; TRBD2 matches at 7 bases. Sequenced sample: peripheral blood. As DNA, the CDR3 is TGTGCCATCAGAAGGACTAGTGCGGGCAATGAGCAGTTCTTC. Its translation: CAIRRTSAGNEQFF.